This T cell receptor (beta chain) originates from a study of T cell repertoires in cytomegalovirus infection. Study-wide context: Signatures in public TCR beta sequences pointed to both CMV infection and matching HLA type.

General study points: Cumulative public TCR beta family frequency identified CMV carriers with the relevant HLA. HLA-C-restricted TCR beta clonotypes specific for CMV led the ex vivo response.

Each CDR3 protein gets one entry after TCRdb re-called the reads with MiXCR. The sample has about 490,000 distinct CDR3 sequences; approximately 15% are singletons. Deletions cut 0 bases from V and 3 bases from J, with 7 bases between. Germline lookup yields CDR1 MNHNS and CDR2 SASEGT. This CDR3 spans 14 amino acids. This clonotype has ten or more counts. The antigen remains undetermined. This clonotype originated in a human donor in good health (CMV status not recorded). Some clones in this sample may be carry-over from other donors' samples. The chain combines TRBV6-1 with TRBJ2-3; possibly TRBD1 or TRBD2 for D (5 bases each). The sequenced sample consisted of CD8+ T cells from PBMCs. Written as DNA, the CDR3 is TGTGCCAGCAGTGAAGCGGGACCAACAGATACGCAGTATTTT. Translation: CASSEAGPTDTQYF.